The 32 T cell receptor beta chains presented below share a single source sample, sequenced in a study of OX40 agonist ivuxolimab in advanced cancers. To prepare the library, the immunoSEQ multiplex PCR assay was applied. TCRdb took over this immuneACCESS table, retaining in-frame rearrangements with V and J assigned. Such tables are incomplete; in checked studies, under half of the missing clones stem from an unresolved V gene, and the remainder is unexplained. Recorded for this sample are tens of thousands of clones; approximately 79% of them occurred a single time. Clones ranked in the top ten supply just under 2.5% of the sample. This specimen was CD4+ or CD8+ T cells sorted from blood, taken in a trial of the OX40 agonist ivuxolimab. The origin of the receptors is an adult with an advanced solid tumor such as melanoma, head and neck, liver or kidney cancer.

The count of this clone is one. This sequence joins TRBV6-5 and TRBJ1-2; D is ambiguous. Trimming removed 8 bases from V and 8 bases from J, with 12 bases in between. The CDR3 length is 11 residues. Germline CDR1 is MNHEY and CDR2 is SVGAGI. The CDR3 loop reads CASRRGGGYTF. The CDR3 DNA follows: TGTGCCAGCCGACGGGGTGGAGGCTACACCTTC.

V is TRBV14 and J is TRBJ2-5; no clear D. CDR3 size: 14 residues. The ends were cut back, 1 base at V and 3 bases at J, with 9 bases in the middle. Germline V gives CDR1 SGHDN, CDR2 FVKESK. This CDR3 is CASSQGNRKETQYF. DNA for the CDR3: TGTGCCAGCAGCCAAGGGAACAGAAAAGAGACCCAGTACTTC. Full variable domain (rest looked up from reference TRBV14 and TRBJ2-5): EAGVTQFPSHSVIEKGQTVTLRCDPISGHDNLYWYRRVMGKEIKFLLHFVKESKQDESGMPNNRFLAERTGGTYSTLKVQPAELEDSGVYFCASSQGNRKETQYFGPGTRLLVL.

CDR3 region: CASSFLGLAGDTQYF. In DNA, the CDR3 is TGTGCCAGCAGCTTTCTCGGACTAGCGGGGGATACGCAGTATTTT. The J gene is TRBJ2-3, the V gene TRBV5-6; 12 nucleotides match TRBD2. The CDR3 is 15 residues long. V lost 2 bases to trimming and J lost 6 bases; unmatched junction nucleotides: 4. The germline CDR1 and CDR2 sequences are SGHDT and YYEEEE.

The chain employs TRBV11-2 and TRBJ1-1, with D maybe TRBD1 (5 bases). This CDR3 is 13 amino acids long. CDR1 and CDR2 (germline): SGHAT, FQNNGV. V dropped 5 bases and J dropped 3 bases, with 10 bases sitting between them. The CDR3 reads CASSAGQDTEAFF. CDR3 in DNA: TGTGCCAGCAGCGCCGGACAAGACACTGAAGCTTTCTTT.

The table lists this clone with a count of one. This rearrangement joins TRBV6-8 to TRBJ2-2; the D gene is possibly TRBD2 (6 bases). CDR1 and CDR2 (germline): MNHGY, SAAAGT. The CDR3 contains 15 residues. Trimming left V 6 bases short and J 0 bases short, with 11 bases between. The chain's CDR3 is CASSHGGSNTGELFF. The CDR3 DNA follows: TGTGCCAGCAGCCATGGGGGGTCGAACACCGGGGAGCTGTTTTTT.

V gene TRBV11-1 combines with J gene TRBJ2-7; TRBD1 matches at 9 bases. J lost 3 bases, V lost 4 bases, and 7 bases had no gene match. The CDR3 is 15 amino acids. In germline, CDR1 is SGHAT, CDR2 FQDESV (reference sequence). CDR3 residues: CASSSGTGGHYEQYF. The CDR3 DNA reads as TGTGCCAGCAGCTCAGGTACAGGGGGCCACTACGAGCAGTACTTC.

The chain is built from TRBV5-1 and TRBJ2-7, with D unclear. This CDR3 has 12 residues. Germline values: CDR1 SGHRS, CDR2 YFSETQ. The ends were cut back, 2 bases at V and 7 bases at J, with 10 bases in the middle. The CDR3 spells CASSFPPGEQYF. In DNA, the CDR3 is TGCGCCAGCAGCTTTCCTCCCGGGGAGCAGTACTTC.

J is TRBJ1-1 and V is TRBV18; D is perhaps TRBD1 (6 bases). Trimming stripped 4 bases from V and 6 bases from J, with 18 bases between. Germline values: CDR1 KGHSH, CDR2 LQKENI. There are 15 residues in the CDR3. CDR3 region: CASSRPQGFSSEAFF. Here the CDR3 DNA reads TGTGCCAGCTCACGTCCACAGGGTTTTTCATCTGAAGCTTTCTTT. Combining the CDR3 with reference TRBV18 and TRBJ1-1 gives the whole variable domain NAGVMQNPRHLVRRRGQEARLRCSPMKGHSHVYWYRQLPEEGLKFMVYLQKENIIDESGMPKERFSAEFPKEGPSILRIQQVVRGDSAAYFCASSRPQGFSSEAFFGQGTRLTVV.

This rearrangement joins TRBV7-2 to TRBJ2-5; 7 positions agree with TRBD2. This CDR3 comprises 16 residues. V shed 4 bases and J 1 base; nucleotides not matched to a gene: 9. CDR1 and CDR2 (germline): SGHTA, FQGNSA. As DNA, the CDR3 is TGTGCCAGCAGCTACCGGACTAGTCTAGGCCAAGAGACCCAGTACTTC. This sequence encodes CASSYRTSLGQETQYF. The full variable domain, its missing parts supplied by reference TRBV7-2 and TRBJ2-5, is GAGVSQSPSNKVTEKGKDVELRCDPISGHTALYWYRQSLGQGLEFLIYFQGNSAPDKSGLPSDRFSAERTGGSVSTLTIQRTQQEDSAVYLCASSYRTSLGQETQYFGPGTRLLVL.

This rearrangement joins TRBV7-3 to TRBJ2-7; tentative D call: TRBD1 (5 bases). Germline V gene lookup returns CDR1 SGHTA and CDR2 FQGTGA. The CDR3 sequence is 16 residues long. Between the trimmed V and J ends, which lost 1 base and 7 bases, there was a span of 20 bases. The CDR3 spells CASSLNPRQTLSEQYF. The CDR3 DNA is TGTGCCAGCAGCTTAAATCCCCGACAGACCTTAAGTGAGCAGTACTTC. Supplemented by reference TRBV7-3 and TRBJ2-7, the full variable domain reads GAGVSQTPSNKVTEKGKYVELRCDPISGHTALYWYRQSLGQGPEFLIYFQGTGAADDSGLPNDRFFAVRPEGSVSTLKIQRTERGDSAVYLCASSLNPRQTLSEQYFGPGTRLTVT.

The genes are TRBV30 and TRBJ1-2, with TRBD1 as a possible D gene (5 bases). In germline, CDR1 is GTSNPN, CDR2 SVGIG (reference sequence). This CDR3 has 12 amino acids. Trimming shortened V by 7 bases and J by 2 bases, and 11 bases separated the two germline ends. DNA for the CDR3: TGTGCCTTCTCTCGGGGGAACTATGGCTACACCTTC. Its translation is CAFSRGNYGYTF. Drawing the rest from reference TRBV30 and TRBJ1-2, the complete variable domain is SQTIHQWPATLVQPVGSPLSLECTVEGTSNPNLYWYRQAAGRGLQLLFYSVGIGQISSEVPQNLSASRPQDRQFILSSKKLLLSDSGFYLCAFSRGNYGYTFGSGTRLTVV.

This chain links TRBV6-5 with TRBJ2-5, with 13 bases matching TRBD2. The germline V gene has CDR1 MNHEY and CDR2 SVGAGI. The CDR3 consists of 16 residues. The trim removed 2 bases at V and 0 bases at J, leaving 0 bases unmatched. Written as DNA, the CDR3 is TGTGCCAGCAGTTACGGACTAGCGGGGGACCAAGAGACCCAGTACTTC. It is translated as CASSYGLAGDQETQYF.

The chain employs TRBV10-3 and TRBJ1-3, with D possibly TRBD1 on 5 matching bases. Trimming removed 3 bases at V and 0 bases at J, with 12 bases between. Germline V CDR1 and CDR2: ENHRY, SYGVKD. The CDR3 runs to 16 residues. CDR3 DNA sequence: TGTGCCATCAGTGATTTCAGGGTCCCCTCTGGAAACACCATATATTTT. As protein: CAISDFRVPSGNTIYF.

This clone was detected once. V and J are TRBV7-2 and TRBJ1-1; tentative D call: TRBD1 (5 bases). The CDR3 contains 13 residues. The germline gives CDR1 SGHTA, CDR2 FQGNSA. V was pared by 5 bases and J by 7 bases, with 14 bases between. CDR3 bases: TGTGCCAGCAGCCCTCGGAGGGGCCATGAAGCTTTCTTT. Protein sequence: CASSPRRGHEAFF.

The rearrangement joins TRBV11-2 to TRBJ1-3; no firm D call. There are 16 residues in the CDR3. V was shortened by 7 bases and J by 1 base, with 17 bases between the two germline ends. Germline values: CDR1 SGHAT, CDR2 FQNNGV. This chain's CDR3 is CASTLKGSWSGNTIYF. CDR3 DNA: TGTGCCAGCACCCTTAAGGGATCTTGGTCTGGAAACACCATATATTTT.

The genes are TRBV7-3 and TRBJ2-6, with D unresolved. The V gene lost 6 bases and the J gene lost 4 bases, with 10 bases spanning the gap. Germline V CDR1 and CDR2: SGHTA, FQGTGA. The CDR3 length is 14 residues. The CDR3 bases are TGTGCCAGCAGTAGGCAGGCCGGGGCCAACGTCCTGACTTTC. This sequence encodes CASSRQAGANVLTF.

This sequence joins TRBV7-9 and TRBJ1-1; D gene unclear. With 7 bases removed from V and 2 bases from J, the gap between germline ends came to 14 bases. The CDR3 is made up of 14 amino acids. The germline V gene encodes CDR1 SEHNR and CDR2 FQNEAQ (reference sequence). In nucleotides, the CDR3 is TGTGCCAGCACCCCTACGCGGGCTAACACTGAAGCTTTCTTT. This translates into CASTPTRANTEAFF.

This CDR3 is CASSQDWGLAADTQYF. For the CDR3, the DNA is TGCGCCAGCAGCCAAGATTGGGGACTAGCTGCAGATACGCAGTATTTT. The chain links TRBV4-1 to TRBJ2-3; 9 positions match TRBD2. Per germline, CDR1 MGHRA and CDR2 YSYEKL. J was trimmed by 4 bases and V by 0 bases; bases with no gene match: 5. This CDR3 comprises 16 residues.

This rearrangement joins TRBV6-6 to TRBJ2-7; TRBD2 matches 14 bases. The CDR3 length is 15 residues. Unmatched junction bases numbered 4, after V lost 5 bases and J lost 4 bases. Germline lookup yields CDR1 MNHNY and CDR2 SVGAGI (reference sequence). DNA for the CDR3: TGTGCCAGCAGTCTCGGGACTAGCGGGAGATACGAGCAGTACTTC. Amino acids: CASSLGTSGRYEQYF.

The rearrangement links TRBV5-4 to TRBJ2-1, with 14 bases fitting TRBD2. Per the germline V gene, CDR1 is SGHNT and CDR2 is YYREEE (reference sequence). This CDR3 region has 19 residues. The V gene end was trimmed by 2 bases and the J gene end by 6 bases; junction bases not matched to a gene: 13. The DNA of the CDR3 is TGTGCCAGCAGCTTACCGGGACTAGCGGGAGTTGTGGGACTCAATGAGCAGTTCTTC. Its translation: CASSLPGLAGVVGLNEQFF.

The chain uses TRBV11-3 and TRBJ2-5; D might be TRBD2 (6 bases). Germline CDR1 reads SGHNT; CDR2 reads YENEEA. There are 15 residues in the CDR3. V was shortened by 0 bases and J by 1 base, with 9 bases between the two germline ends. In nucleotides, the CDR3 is TGTGCCAGCAGCTTAGATGGCGGGGTCCAAGAGACCCAGTACTTC. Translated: CASSLDGGVQETQYF.

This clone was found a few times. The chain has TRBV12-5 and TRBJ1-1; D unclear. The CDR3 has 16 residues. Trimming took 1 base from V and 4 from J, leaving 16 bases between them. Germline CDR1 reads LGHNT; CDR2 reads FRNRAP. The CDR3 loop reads CASGLGLATGFTEAFF. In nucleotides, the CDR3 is TGTGCTAGTGGTTTGGGACTTGCTACGGGATTCACTGAAGCTTTCTTT.

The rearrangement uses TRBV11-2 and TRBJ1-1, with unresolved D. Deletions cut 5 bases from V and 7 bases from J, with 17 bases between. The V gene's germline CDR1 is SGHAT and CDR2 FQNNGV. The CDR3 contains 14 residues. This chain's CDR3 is CASSPSPTRYEAFF. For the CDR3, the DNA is TGTGCCAGCAGCCCTTCTCCGACACGATATGAAGCTTTCTTT.

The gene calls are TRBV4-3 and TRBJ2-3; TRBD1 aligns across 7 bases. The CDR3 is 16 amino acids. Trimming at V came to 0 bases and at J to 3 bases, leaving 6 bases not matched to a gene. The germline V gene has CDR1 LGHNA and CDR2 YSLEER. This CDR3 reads CASSQEGGMRTDTQYF. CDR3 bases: TGCGCCAGCAGCCAAGAAGGGGGCATGAGGACAGATACGCAGTATTTT.

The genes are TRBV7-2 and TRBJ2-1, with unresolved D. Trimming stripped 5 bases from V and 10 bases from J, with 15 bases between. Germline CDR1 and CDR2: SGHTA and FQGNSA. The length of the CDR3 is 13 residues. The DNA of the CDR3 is TGTGCCAGCAGCCTGGGTGGGTTCCGAGAGCAGTTCTTC. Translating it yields CASSLGGFREQFF.

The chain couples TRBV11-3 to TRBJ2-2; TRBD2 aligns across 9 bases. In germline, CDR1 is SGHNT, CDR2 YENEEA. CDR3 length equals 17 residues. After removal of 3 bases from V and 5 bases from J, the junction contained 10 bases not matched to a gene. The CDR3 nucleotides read TGTGCCAGCAGCTTCGCATACGGCGGGAGGGTTACCGGGGAGCTGTTTTTT. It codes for CASSFAYGGRVTGELFF.

CDR3 sequence: CASSVDQGTEQFF. The CDR3 region has the DNA TGTGCCAGCAGCGTAGATCAGGGAACCGAGCAGTTCTTC. V gene TRBV9 combines with J gene TRBJ2-1, with D possibly TRBD1 on 5 matching bases. The CDR3 runs 13 residues. The V end was cut by 0 bases, the J end by 10 bases, with 11 bases between. Germline V gene sequence: CDR1 SGDLS, CDR2 YYNGEE.

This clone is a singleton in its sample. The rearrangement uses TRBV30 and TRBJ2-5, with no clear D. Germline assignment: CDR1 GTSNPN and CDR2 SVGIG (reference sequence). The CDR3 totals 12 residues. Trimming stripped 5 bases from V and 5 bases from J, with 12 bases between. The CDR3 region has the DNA TGTGCCTGGGGCCAGCTGGGGGAGACCCAGTACTTC. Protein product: CAWGQLGETQYF. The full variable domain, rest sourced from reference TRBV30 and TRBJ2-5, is SQTIHQWPATLVQPVGSPLSLECTVEGTSNPNLYWYRQAAGRGLQLLFYSVGIGQISSEVPQNLSASRPQDRQFILSSKKLLLSDSGFYLCAWGQLGETQYFGPGTRLLVL.

The CDR3 is CASSMGGTGGYEQYF. CDR3 bases: TGTGCCAGTAGTATGGGCGGGACAGGGGGTTACGAGCAGTACTTC. The genes are TRBV19 and TRBJ2-5, with 11 bases that match TRBD1. The end of the DNA fits TRBJ2-7 better, so the J call may be wrong. The CDR3 covers 15 residues. Germline CDR1 and CDR2: LNHDA and SQIVND (reference sequence).

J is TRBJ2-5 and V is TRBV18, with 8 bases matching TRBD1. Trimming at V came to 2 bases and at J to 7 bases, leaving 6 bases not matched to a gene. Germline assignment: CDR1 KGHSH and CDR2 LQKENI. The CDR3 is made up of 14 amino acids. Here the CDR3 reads CASSPGDRSRTQYF. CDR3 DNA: TGTGCCAGCTCACCAGGGGACAGGTCCAGGACCCAGTACTTC.

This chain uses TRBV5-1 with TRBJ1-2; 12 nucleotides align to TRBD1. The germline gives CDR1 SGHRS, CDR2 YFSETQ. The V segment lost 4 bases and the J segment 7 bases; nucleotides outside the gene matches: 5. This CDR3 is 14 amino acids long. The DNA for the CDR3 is TGCGCCAGCAGCGTCCGGGACAGGGGGCCTGGCTACACCTTC. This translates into CASSVRDRGPGYTF.

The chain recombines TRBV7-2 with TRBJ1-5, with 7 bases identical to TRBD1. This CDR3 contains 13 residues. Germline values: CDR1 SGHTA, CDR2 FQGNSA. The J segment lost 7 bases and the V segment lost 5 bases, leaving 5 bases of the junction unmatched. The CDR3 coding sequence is TGTGCCAGCAGCCCACAGGGGTGGCAGCCCCAGCATTTT. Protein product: CASSPQGWQPQHF.